This is a list of T cell receptor beta chains from one sample in a study of T cell changes during pregnancy in multiple sclerosis. Sequenced by immunoSEQ multiplex PCR; TCRdb stores in-frame clones only, minus some. The data contain 40,000 to 50,000 clones, roughly 88% of them singletons. Sequencing was performed on CD8+ T cells from peripheral blood mononuclear cells, taken in the first trimester of pregnancy. These receptors were taken from a female donor with multiple sclerosis, enrolled in a pregnancy study. CDR3s leave out the opening cysteine and the closing phenylalanine or tryptophan.

TRBV29-1	9	TRBJ2-3	SADGTDTQY
TRBV7-9	15	TRBJ2-1	ASSLGSWTRGHNEQF
TRBV4-1	14	TRBJ1-2	ASSQERLQGEFGYT
TRBV4-3	11	TRBJ1-2	ASSQDINYGYT
TRBV5-4	14	TRBJ2-7	ASSSDSQYLSYEQY
TRBV4-1	12	TRBJ1-5	ASSQEPGGQPQH
TRBV19	14	TRBJ1-2	ASRKDRVHLYSGYT
TRBV12-5	15	TRBJ2-1	ASGSPPSGGAVNEQF
TRBV7-3	11	TRBJ1-5	ASSLDGNQPQH
TRBV5-4	11	TRBJ2-1	ASSLASGFEQF
TRBV7-2	13	TRBJ2-7	ASSQTGLSHYEQY
TRBV7-8	15	TRBJ2-1	ASSGRRGAGGHNEQF